These 19 T cell receptor beta chains were sequenced from one sample in a study of T cell changes during pregnancy in multiple sclerosis. Clones were sequenced by immunoSEQ multiplex PCR, and TCRdb holds only the in-frame ones, with some missing. The repertoire includes more than 55,000 clones, approximately 91% of them detected once, and roughly 1.4% sits in the top ten. The sample was peripheral blood, taken in the second trimester of pregnancy. The receptor set was obtained from a female donor with multiple sclerosis, enrolled in a pregnancy study.

The rearrangement links TRBV5-1 to TRBJ2-5; D may be TRBD1 (6 bases). The germline V and J ends were trimmed by 4 bases and 10 bases, with 20 bases remaining between them. Germline V gene lookup returns CDR1 SGHRS and CDR2 YFSETQ. CDR3 length: 14 residues. CDR3 amino acids: CASSPTDWGHIQYF. The CDR3 DNA reads TGCGCCAGCAGCCCGACGGACTGGGGGCATATCCAGTACTTC.

The V and J genes are TRBV9 and TRBJ1-6; D unresolved. V lost 0 bases to trimming and J lost 10 bases, with 11 bases between them. The germline CDR1 and CDR2 sequences are SGDLS and YYNGEE. The length of the CDR3 is 14 residues. The CDR3 is CASSVAGGISPLHF. The CDR3 bases are TGTGCCAGCAGCGTAGCCGGCGGGATCTCACCCCTCCACTTT.

The chain carries TRBV9 and TRBJ1-1; 7 bases match TRBD1. V lost 0 bases and J lost 3; bases outside the gene matches: 5. CDR1 and CDR2 (germline): SGDLS, YYNGEE. This CDR3 has 15 residues. The CDR3 coding sequence is TGTGCCAGCAGCGTAGAAGGGGGCGTGGACACTGAAGCTTTCTTT. Protein: CASSVEGGVDTEAFF.

V and J are TRBV7-3 and TRBJ2-2; D might be TRBD2 (5 bases). The CDR3 runs 16 residues. The germline V gene encodes CDR1 SGHTA and CDR2 FQGTGA. V dropped 5 bases and J dropped 5 bases, with 18 bases sitting between them. CDR3 loop: CASSPIPPRGTGELFF. Here the CDR3 DNA reads TGTGCCAGCAGCCCAATACCCCCTCGGGGAACCGGGGAGCTGTTTTTT.

V is TRBV14 and J is TRBJ1-2; D remains ambiguous. Germline-derived CDR1 and CDR2 are SGHDN and FVKESK. Trimming cost V 8 bases and J 4 bases, with 17 bases left between them. The CDR3 consists of 14 residues. The DNA of the CDR3 is TGTGCCAGCTCGAGCGGGCCCCTAGGCTATGGCTACACCTTC. Its protein product is CASSSGPLGYGYTF. The full variable domain, its missing parts supplied by reference TRBV14 and TRBJ1-2, is EAGVTQFPSHSVIEKGQTVTLRCDPISGHDNLYWYRRVMGKEIKFLLHFVKESKQDESGMPNNRFLAERTGGTYSTLKVQPAELEDSGVYFCASSSGPLGYGYTFGSGTRLTVV.

The J gene is TRBJ2-1, the V gene TRBV1; the D segment call TRBD2 is taken from the table without a DNA check. TRBV1 represents a pseudogene. This CDR3 region has 18 residues. The CDR3 loop is CTSSQDPGTRYSYNEQFF. The CDR3 nucleotides are TGCACCAGCAGCCAAGACCCGGGAACCCGATACTCCTACAATGAGCAGTTCTTC.

The V gene is TRBV5-5, the J gene TRBJ1-6; the match to TRBD1 covers 10 bases. CDR3 length: 15 amino acids. Per the germline V gene, CDR1 is SGHKS and CDR2 is YYEKEE (reference sequence). J gave up 9 bases and V 1 base, and 4 bases lay outside the gene matches. The CDR3 is CASSLSGQGSSPLHF. CDR3 nucleotide sequence: TGTGCCAGCAGCTTGTCGGGACAGGGGTCTTCACCCCTCCACTTT.

This rearrangement joins TRBV10-3 to TRBJ2-3; TRBD2 matches 11 bases. With V trimmed by 0 bases and J by 1 base, 6 bases remained unmatched. The CDR3 spans 18 residues. The germline CDR1 and CDR2 sequences are ENHRY and SYGVKD. The CDR3 bases are TGTGCCATCAGTGAGTCATTAGCGGGGGGGCCCGGCACAGATACGCAGTATTTT. The encoded protein is CAISESLAGGPGTDTQYF.

J is TRBJ2-3 and V is TRBV10-1; 7 nucleotides agree with TRBD2. Per germline, CDR1 WNHNN and CDR2 SYGVQD (reference sequence). With V trimmed by 2 bases and J by 3 bases, 11 bases remained unmatched. The CDR3 has 17 amino acids. CDR3 DNA: TGCGCCAGCAGTGAGACTTCAGTTCGGGGGGATACAGATACGCAGTATTTT. This codes for CASSETSVRGDTDTQYF.

Concerning this clone: The sample holds other DNA sequences that translate to the same CDR3. This sequence joins TRBV29-1 and TRBJ1-1; D is perhaps TRBD1 (5 bases). CDR1 is SQVTM, CDR2 ANQGSEA, per germline. The V gene lost 5 bases and the J gene lost 1 base, with 5 bases spanning the gap. This CDR3 comprises 11 residues. Written as DNA, the CDR3 is TGCAGCGTTAGGGGGAACACTGAAGCTTTCTTT. It yields the protein CSVRGNTEAFF.

This chain connects TRBV27 to TRBJ2-7; D might be TRBD2 (7 bases). CDR1 and CDR2 (germline): MNHEY, SMNVEV (reference sequence). V lost 9 bases and J lost 3, with 15 bases in between. This CDR3 spans 13 amino acids. CDR3: CASGAGDNYEQYF. CDR3 in DNA: TGTGCCAGTGGGGCGGGGGACAACTACGAGCAGTACTTC.

This rearrangement joins TRBV7-2 to TRBJ2-1; 8 nucleotides line up with TRBD2. Per the germline V gene, CDR1 is SGHTA and CDR2 is FQGNSA. The CDR3 has 15 residues. The V segment lost 5 bases and the J segment 8 bases; nucleotides outside the gene matches: 11. CDR3 residues: CASSIRVAGRDEQFF. The CDR3 DNA is TGTGCCAGCAGCATCCGGGTAGCGGGGCGGGATGAGCAGTTCTTC.

The chain employs TRBV15 and TRBJ1-4, with TRBD1 matching 7 bases. V trimming: 0 bases; J trimming: 3 bases; junction bases outside the gene matches: 4. This CDR3 is built from 16 residues. The germline CDR1 and CDR2 sequences are LNHNV and YYDKDF (reference sequence). This CDR3 reads CATSRDSTGANEKLFF. The CDR3 DNA follows: TGTGCCACCAGCAGAGATTCCACAGGGGCTAATGAAAAACTGTTTTTT.

The V and J genes are TRBV20-1 and TRBJ2-1; D perhaps matches TRBD2 (6 bases). The V end lost 6 bases, the J end lost 3 bases, and 6 bases lay between the germline ends. This CDR3 region has 11 residues. Germline lookup yields CDR1 DFQATT and CDR2 SNEGSKA (reference sequence). CDR3 DNA: TGCAGTGCGGAGGGCTACAATGAGCAGTTCTTC. This translates into CSAEGYNEQFF.

The chain joins TRBV18 to TRBJ2-1; D gene uncertain. Germline V gene sequence: CDR1 KGHSH, CDR2 LQKENI. This CDR3 comprises 13 residues. Deletions cut 6 bases from V and 5 bases from J, with 11 bases between. The CDR3 DNA sequence: TGTGCCAGCTCGCTCAATCAGGACAATGAGCAGTTCTTC. Translation: CASSLNQDNEQFF.

This sequence joins TRBV5-1 and TRBJ2-5; 15 bases are shared with TRBD2. Germline V gives CDR1 SGHRS, CDR2 YFSETQ. The CDR3 is 15 residues long. V shed 4 bases and J 4 bases; nucleotides not matched to a gene: 2. The CDR3 DNA reads TGCGCCAGCAGCCGGGGACTAGCGGGGGGAGAGACCCAGTACTTC. Protein sequence: CASSRGLAGGETQYF.

This rearrangement joins TRBV6-5 to TRBJ1-3, with 7 positions matching TRBD1. V dropped 5 bases and J dropped 0; count of bases not matched to a gene: 4. The CDR3 totals 15 residues. CDR1 and CDR2 from the germline V gene are MNHEY and SVGAGI. CDR3 nucleotides: TGTGCCAGCAGTCGGGACAGTTACTCTGGAAACACCATATATTTT. Protein: CASSRDSYSGNTIYF.

V gene TRBV19 combines with J gene TRBJ1-3; D is ambiguous. The CDR3 runs to 14 residues. V lost 4 bases and J lost 2, with 9 bases in between. CDR1 and CDR2 from the germline V gene are LNHDA and SQIVND (reference sequence). The CDR3 is CASSRAVTGNTIYF. Written as DNA, the CDR3 is TGTGCCAGTAGTAGGGCAGTGACTGGAAACACCATATATTTT.

The rearrangement joins TRBV15 to TRBJ1-2; tentatively, D is TRBD1 (6 bases). The CDR3 is 15 amino acids. CDR1 LNHNV and CDR2 YYDKDF come from the germline V gene (reference sequence). V lost 1 base and J lost 4, with 13 bases in between. The CDR3 DNA reads as TGTGCCACCAGCAGAGGGGCAGGGGTGGCCTATGGCTACACCTTC. Protein sequence: CATSRGAGVAYGYTF.